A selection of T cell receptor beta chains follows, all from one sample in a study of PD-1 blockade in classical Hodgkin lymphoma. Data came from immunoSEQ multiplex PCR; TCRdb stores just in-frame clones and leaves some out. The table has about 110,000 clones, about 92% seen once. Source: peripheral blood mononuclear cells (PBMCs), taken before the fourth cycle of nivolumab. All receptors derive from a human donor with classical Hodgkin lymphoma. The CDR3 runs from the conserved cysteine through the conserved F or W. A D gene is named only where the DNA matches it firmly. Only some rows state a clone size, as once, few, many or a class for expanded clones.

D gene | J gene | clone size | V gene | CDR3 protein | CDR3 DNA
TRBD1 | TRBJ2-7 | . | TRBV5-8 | CASSWGTGAYEQYF | TGTGCCAGCAGCTGGGGGACAGGGGCCTACGAGCAGTACTTC
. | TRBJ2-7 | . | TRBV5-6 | CASSITPYRTSYRAYEQYF | TGTGCCAGCAGCATAACCCCCTACCGGACGAGCTACAGAGCCTACGAGCAGTACTTC
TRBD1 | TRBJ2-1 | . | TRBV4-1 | CASSHVGTASEQFF | TGCGCCAGCAGCCATGTGGGGACAGCTAGTGAGCAGTTCTTC
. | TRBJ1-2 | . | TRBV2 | CASSDSPGPGYTF | TGTGCCAGCAGTGATTCACCGGGGCCGGGCTACACCTTC
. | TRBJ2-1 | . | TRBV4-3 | CASSQDLARTEINEQFF | TGCGCCAGCAGCCAAGATCTAGCCAGGACGGAAATCAATGAGCAGTTCTTC
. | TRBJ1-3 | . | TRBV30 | CAGQGPSGNTIYF | TGTGCCGGTCAGGGGCCCTCTGGAAACACCATATATTTT
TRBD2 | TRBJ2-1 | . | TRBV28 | CASITSGRYRSSYNEQFF | TGTGCCAGCATAACTAGCGGGAGGTATCGGAGCTCCTACAATGAGCAGTTCTTC
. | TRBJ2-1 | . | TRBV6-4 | CASSRGGSPNEQFF | TGTGCCAGCAGTCGCGGAGGTAGCCCTAATGAGCAGTTCTTC
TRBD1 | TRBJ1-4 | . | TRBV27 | CASSFGTGYEKLFF | TGTGCCAGCAGTTTCGGGACAGGGTATGAAAAACTGTTTTTT
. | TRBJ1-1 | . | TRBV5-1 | CASSLTEVGVEAFF | TGCGCCAGCAGCTTAACTGAGGTGGGAGTGGAAGCTTTCTTT
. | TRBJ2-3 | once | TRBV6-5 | CASSYSLARADTQYF | TGTGCCAGCAGTTACTCCCTAGCTCGCGCAGATACGCAGTATTTT
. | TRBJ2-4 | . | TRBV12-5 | CASGQGTSKNIQYF | TGTGCTAGTGGCCAGGGTACGAGCAAAAACATTCAGTACTTC
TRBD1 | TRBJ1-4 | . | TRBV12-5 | CASGLGQTNEKLFF | TGTGCTAGTGGCTTGGGACAGACTAATGAAAAACTGTTTTTT
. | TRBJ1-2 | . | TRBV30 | CACPLYQGSNGYTF | TGTGCCTGTCCCCTTTACCAGGGGTCCAATGGCTACACCTTC
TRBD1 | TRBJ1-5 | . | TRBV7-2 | CASSRQGGNQPQHF | TGTGCCAGCAGCCGACAGGGCGGCAATCAGCCCCAGCATTTT
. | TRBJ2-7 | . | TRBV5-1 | CASSLAQGSYEQYF | TGCGCCAGCAGCTTGGCTCAGGGATCGTACGAGCAGTACTTC
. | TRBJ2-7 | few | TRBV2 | CASREGPQWEYF | TGTGCCAGCAGGGAGGGACCTCAATGGGAATACTTC
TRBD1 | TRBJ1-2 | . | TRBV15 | CATSRDQGAEGYTF | TGTGCCACCAGCAGAGATCAGGGGGCGGAAGGCTACACCTTC
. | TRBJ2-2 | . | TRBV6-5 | CASSWDGRNTGELFF | TGTGCCAGCAGTTGGGACGGGAGAAACACCGGGGAGCTGTTTTTT
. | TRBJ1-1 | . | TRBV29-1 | CSVEGRMGTEAFF | TGCAGCGTTGAAGGCAGGATGGGCACTGAAGCTTTCTTT
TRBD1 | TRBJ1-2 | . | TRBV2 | CASREHLTGGHYTF | TGTGCCAGCAGGGAACATCTGACAGGGGGCCACTACACCTTC
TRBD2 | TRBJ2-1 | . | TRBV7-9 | CASSSPFYLAGTYNEQFF | TGTGCCAGCAGCTCCCCCTTCTATCTAGCGGGAACCTACAATGAGCAGTTCTTC
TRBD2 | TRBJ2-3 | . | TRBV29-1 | CSADSGRARDTQYF | TGCAGCGCTGACAGCGGGAGGGCCCGAGATACGCAGTATTTT
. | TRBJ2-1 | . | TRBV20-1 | CRFLAGYEQFF | TGCAGGTTTCTAGCTGGCTATGAGCAGTTCTTC
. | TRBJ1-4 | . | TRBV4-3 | CASSQDWAANEKLFF | TGCGCCAGCAGCCAAGATTGGGCAGCCAATGAAAAACTGTTTTTT
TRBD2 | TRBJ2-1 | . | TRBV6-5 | CASSSSGGKLDEQFF | TGTGCCAGCAGTTCTAGCGGGGGTAAGTTGGATGAGCAGTTCTTC
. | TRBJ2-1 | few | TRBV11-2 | CASSSQVQRVGNEQFF | TGTGCCAGCAGCTCCCAGGTCCAACGAGTTGGCAATGAGCAGTTCTTC
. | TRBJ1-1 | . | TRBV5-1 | CASRSGTSIPEAFF | TGCGCCAGCAGAAGCGGGACATCAATCCCTGAAGCTTTCTTT